Sequencing of this T cell receptor beta chain was carried out in a study of cytomegalovirus exposure and HLA in healthy donors. Findings and limits, study-wide: Some V segments, including TRBV6-2 and TRBV6-3, were excluded as indistinguishable. TCR beta V segments were, for the most part, productive about 87% or about 30% of the time in an earlier analysis.

PCR used 60 Vbeta primers and 13 Jbeta primers. Produced via immunoSEQ multiplex PCR; TCRdb's table is partial and in-frame only. Of fewer than 120,000 clones listed, around 85% are singletons. Germline loops: CDR1 LNHDA, CDR2 SQIVND (reference sequence). V gave up 5 bases and J gave up 7 bases, with 10 bases separating them. The CDR3 spans 12 residues. Notes on this clone: Its specificity is unknown.

Unrecorded immune exposure was likely among donors, who were nominally healthy when sampled. V and J are TRBV19 and TRBJ2-3, with D maybe TRBD1 (5 bases). This TCR came from a man aged 25-40 years in good health and CMV-seropositive. The sample consisted of PBMCs. The CDR3 bases are TGTGCCAGTAGTGGGGCCTTAAATACGCAGTATTTT. Translating it yields CASSGALNTQYF.